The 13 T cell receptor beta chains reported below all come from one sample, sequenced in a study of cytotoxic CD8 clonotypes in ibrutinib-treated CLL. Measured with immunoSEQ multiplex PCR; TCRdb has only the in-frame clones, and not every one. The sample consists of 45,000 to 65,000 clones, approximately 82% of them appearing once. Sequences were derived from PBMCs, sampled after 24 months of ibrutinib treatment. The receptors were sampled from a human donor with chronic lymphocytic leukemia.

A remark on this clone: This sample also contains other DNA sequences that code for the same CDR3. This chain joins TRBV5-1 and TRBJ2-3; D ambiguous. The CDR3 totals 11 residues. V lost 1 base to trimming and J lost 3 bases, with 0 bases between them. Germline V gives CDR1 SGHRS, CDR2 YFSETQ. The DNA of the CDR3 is TGCGCCAGCAGCTTGACAGATACGCAGTATTTT. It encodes CASSLTDTQYF. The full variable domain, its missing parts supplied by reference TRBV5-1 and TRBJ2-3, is KAGVTQTPRYLIKTRGQQVTLSCSPISGHRSVSWYQQTPGQGLQFLFEYFSETQRNKGNFPGRFSGRQFSNSRSEMNVSTLELGDSALYLCASSLTDTQYFGPGTRLTVL.

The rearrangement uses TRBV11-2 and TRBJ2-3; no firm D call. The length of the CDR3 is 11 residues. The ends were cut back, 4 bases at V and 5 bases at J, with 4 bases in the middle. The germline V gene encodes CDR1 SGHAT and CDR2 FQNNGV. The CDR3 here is CASSSQDTQYF. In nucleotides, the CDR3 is TGTGCCAGCAGCTCTCAAGATACGCAGTATTTT.

CDR3 coding DNA: TGCAGCGTTGGCTCTAACACTGAAGCTTTCTTT. Its protein product is CSVGSNTEAFF. The rearrangement uses TRBV29-1 and TRBJ1-1; the D is unclear. This CDR3 spans 11 amino acids. The ends were cut back, 4 bases at V and 2 bases at J, with 5 bases in the middle. CDR1 and CDR2 (germline): SQVTM, ANQGSEA.

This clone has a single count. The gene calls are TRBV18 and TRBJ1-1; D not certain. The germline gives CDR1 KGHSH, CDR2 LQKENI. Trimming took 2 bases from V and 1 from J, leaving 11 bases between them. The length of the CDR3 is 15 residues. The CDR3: CASSPELQRNTEAFF. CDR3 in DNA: TGTGCCAGCTCACCAGAGCTTCAAAGGAACACTGAAGCTTTCTTT.

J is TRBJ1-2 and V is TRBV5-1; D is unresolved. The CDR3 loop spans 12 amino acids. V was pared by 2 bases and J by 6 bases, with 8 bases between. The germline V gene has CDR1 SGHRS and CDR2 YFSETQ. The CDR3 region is CASSFPANGYTF. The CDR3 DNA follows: TGCGCCAGCAGCTTCCCAGCGAATGGCTACACCTTC.

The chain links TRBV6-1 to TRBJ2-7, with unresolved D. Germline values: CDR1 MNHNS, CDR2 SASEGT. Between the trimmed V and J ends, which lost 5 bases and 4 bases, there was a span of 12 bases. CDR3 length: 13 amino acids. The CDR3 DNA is TGTGCCAGCAGTCGGTCAGCGTTGTACGAGCAGTACTTC. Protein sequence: CASSRSALYEQYF.

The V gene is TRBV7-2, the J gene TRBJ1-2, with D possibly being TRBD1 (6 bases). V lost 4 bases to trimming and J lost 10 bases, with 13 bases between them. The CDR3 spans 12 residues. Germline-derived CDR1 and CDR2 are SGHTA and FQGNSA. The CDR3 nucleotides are TGTGCCAGCAGCTCTTCCGGACAGTCCTACACCTTC. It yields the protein CASSSSGQSYTF.

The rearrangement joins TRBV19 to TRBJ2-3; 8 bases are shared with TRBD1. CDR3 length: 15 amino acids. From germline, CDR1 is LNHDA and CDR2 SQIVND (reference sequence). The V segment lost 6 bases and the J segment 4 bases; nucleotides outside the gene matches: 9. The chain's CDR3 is CASSLGQGKADTQYF. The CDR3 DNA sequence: TGTGCCAGTAGCCTTGGACAGGGCAAAGCAGATACGCAGTATTTT.

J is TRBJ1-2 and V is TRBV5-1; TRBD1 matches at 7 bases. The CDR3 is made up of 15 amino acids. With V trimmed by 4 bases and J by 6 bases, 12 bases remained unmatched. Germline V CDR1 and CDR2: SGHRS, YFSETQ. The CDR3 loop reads CASSLGGQDLNGYTF. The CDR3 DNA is TGCGCCAGCAGCCTCGGCGGACAGGACCTTAATGGCTACACCTTC.

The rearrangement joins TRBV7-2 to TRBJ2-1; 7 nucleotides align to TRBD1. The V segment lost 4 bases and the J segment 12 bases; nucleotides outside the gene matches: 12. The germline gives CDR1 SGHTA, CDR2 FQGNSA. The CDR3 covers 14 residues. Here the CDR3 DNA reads TGTGCCAGCAGCTCCCTTAATCGACAGGGAACGCAGTTCTTC. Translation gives CASSSLNRQGTQFF.

The CDR3 DNA is TGTGCCAGCCAGGGGCTCTACAATGAGCAGTTCTTC. Protein sequence: CASQGLYNEQFF. The chain couples TRBV11-2 to TRBJ2-1; tentatively, D is TRBD1 (6 bases). Trimming removed 8 bases from V and 3 bases from J, with 8 bases in between. CDR1 and CDR2 from the germline V gene are SGHAT and FQNNGV. The CDR3 runs 12 residues.

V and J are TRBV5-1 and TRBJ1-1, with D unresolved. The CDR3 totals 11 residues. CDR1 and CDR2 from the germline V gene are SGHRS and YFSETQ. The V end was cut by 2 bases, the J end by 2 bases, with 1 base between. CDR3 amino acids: CASSFNTEAFF. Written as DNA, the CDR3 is TGCGCCAGCAGCTTCAACACTGAAGCTTTCTTT. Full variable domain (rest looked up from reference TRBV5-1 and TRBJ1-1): KAGVTQTPRYLIKTRGQQVTLSCSPISGHRSVSWYQQTPGQGLQFLFEYFSETQRNKGNFPGRFSGRQFSNSRSEMNVSTLELGDSALYLCASSFNTEAFFGQGTRLTVV.

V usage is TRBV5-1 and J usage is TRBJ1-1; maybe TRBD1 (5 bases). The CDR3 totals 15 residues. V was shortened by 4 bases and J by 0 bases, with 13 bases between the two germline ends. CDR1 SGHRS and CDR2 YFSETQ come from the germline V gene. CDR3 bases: TGCGCCAGCAGCGGAGCCGGGACGATGAACACTGAAGCTTTCTTT. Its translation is CASSGAGTMNTEAFF.